The text below deals with one T cell receptor (beta chain). Its antigen is not identified. These data are taken from a study of cytomegalovirus exposure and HLA in healthy donors. The study's findings and limits: Listed as cytomegalovirus-associated were over 150 TCR beta chains. Reported results showed that the classifier diagnosed cytomegalovirus status with high specificity and sensitivity. Subsequent analysis showed first-cohort TCR clusters tending to co-occur in 120 or so validation repertoires.

Only in-frame clones appear in the TCRdb table, and some are missing; sequencing was by immunoSEQ multiplex PCR. The sample yields under 350,000 clones, 65% to 90% seen once. CDR1 and CDR2 from the germline V gene are LGHNA and YSLEER. Losses at the gene ends were 0 bases for V and 5 bases for J; bases not matched to a gene: 8. The CDR3 covers 16 residues. Specimen: PBMCs. The chain combines TRBV4-3 with TRBJ2-5; TRBD2 aligns across 8 bases. This clonotype was obtained from a young woman in good health and CMV-seronegative. The CDR3 loop reads CASSQEGFGGAETQYF. The CDR3 region has the DNA TGCGCCAGCAGCCAAGAGGGCTTCGGGGGGGCCGAGACCCAGTACTTC.